These T cell receptor beta chains were read from a single sample in a study of T cells in Graves' hyperthyroidism and ophthalmopathy. One entry per CDR3 protein, called by TCRdb with MiXCR from the multiplex PCR reads. The data contain hundreds of thousands of distinct CDR3 sequences, roughly 14% of them seen just once; the ten biggest clones take up approximately 13%. Sequencing used blood. These receptors were collected from a man aged 18 to 30 with Graves' ophthalmopathy. CDR3s include the opening cysteine and the closing phenylalanine or tryptophan. The D gene is left open where the match is weak. The listing skips clone size in some rows; elsewhere it reads once, few, many or a size class.

TRBJ1-1	TRBD1	18	many	TRBV3-1	TGTGCCAGCAGCCAAGGATTACAGGGGACAGTTCTGAACACTGAAGCTTTCTTT	CASSQGLQGTVLNTEAFF
TRBJ2-7	NA	11	many	TRBV12-3/TRBV12-4	TGTGCCAGCAGCTTGACCACCGAGCAGTACTTC	CASSLTTEQYF
TRBJ1-1	TRBD1	16	many	TRBV27	TGTGCCAGCAAGAAGGACAGGGGAATTTTGAACACTGAAGCTTTCTTT	CASKKDRGILNTEAFF
TRBJ1-1	NA	16	few	TRBV14	TGTGCCAGCAGCCAATTCCAGGGACTAGGGAACACTGAAGCTTTCTTT	CASSQFQGLGNTEAFF
TRBJ2-7	NA	14	many	TRBV28	TGTGCCAGCAGTTTATTCGGGGAGTTGGTCGAGCAGTACTTC	CASSLFGELVEQYF
TRBJ2-7	NA	13	few	TRBV7-9	TGTGCCAGCAGCTCCCCTCAATGGACCGAGCAGTACTTC	CASSSPQWTEQYF
TRBJ1-1	TRBD1	14	NA	TRBV9	TGTGCCAGCAGCGCCACGACAGGGGACGCTGAAGCTTTCTTT	CASSATTGDAEAFF
TRBJ2-3	NA	14	many	TRBV30	TGTGCCTGGAGCGCGGAGTATGGGTCAGATACGCAGTATTTT	CAWSAEYGSDTQYF
TRBJ1-4	NA	15	NA	TRBV7-9	TGTGCCAGCAGCCCCCTACGTGCAACTAATGAAAAACTGTTTTTT	CASSPLRATNEKLFF
TRBJ1-2	TRBD1	14	many	TRBV7-9	TGTGCCAGCAGGAGGGGGGACAGCCTATCTGGCTACACCTTC	CASRRGDSLSGYTF
TRBJ2-3	TRBD2	15	many	TRBV7-9	TGTGCCAGCAACAGACTAGCGGGAGAGGCAGATACGCAGTATTTT	CASNRLAGEADTQYF
TRBJ2-7	NA	16	many	TRBV5-1	TGCGCCAGCAGCGGTTTGTCGAGAGGGCCCCCCTACGAGCAGTACTTC	CASSGLSRGPPYEQYF
TRBJ2-7	TRBD2	14	many	TRBV11-3	TGTGCCAGCAGCTTAACAGCGGGAGTCCCCGAGCAGTACTTC	CASSLTAGVPEQYF
TRBJ2-5	NA	16	many	TRBV11-2	TGTGCCAGCAATAAGGAGAGGGCTTGGGGTCAAGAGACCCAGTACTTC	CASNKERAWGQETQYF
TRBJ2-7	NA	12	medium-sized	TRBV7-8	TGTGCCAGCAGCCGGGACTCCCCGGTGCAGTACTTC	CASSRDSPVQYF